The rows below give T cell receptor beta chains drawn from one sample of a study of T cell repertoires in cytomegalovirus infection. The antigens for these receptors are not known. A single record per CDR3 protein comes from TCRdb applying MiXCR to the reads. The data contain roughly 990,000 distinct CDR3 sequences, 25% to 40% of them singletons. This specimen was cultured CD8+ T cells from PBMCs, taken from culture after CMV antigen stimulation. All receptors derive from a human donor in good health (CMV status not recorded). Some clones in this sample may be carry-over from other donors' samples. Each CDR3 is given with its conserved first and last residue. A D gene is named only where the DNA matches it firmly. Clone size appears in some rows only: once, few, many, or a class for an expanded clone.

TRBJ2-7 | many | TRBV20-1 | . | CSARDAAGYEQYF | TGCAGTGCTAGAGACGCAGCGGGCTACGAGCAGTACTTC
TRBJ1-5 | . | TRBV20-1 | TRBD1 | CSAPVIQGTVQPQHF | TGCAGTGCCCCCGTCATACAGGGGACCGTTCAGCCCCAGCATTTT
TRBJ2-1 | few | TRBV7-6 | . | CASSPGRSNEQFF | TGTGCTAGCAGCCCCGGACGAAGCAATGAGCAGTTCTTC
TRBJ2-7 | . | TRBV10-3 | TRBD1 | CAISARGQSFSYEQYF | TGTGCCATCAGCGCCCGGGGACAGTCCTTCTCCTACGAGCAGTACTTC
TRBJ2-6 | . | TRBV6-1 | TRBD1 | CASSSRDRMYSGANVLTF | TGTGCCAGCAGTTCCCGGGACAGGATGTATTCTGGGGCCAACGTCCTGACTTTC
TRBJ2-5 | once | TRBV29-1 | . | CSVARDSGQETQYF | TGCAGCGTTGCCCGGGACTCGGGGCAAGAGACCCAGTACTTC
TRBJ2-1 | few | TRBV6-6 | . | CASSYEGFNEQFF | TGTGCCAGCAGTTACGAGGGATTCAATGAGCAGTTCTTC
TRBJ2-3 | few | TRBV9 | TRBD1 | CASSERGQETDTQYF | TGTGCCAGCAGCGAAAGGGGACAGGAAACAGATACGCAGTATTTT
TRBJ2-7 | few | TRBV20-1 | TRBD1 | CSALTGDTYEQYF | TGCAGTGCGCTGACAGGGGATACCTACGAGCAGTACTTC
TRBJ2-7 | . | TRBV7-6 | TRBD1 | CASSLSGATGGDEQYF | TGTGCCAGCAGCCTAAGTGGTGCCACAGGGGGCGACGAGCAGTACTTC
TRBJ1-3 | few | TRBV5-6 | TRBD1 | CASSSRDRGRGNTIYF | TGTGCCAGCAGCTCCCGGGACAGGGGGCGAGGAAACACCATATATTTT
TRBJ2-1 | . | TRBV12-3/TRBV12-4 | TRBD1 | CASRFGTGAFSYNEQFF | TGTGCCAGCAGATTCGGGACAGGGGCTTTCTCCTACAATGAGCAGTTCTTC
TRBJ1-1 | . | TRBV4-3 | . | CASSQDRQVNTEAFF | TGCGCCAGCAGCCAAGATCGGCAGGTGAACACTGAAGCTTTCTTT
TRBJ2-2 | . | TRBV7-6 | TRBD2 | CASSSDSSGGLTGELFF | TGTGCCAGCAGCTCCGATTCTAGCGGGGGATTGACCGGGGAGCTGTTTTTT
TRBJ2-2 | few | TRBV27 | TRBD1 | CASSLSDPGLQGSAGELFF | TGTGCCAGCAGTTTATCCGACCCGGGGCTACAGGGGAGCGCCGGGGAGCTGTTTTTT
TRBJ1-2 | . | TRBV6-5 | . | CASSYSSPLEGSDGYTF | TGTGCCAGCAGTTACTCGTCGCCCCTTGAGGGGAGTGATGGCTACACCTTC
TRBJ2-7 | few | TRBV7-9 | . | CASTAGGPLEQYF | TGTGCCAGCACCGCCGGGGGCCCTCTCGAGCAGTACTTC
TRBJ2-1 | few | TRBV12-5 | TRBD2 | CAISGGALDEQFF | TGTGCTATTAGCGGGGGGGCCTTAGATGAGCAGTTCTTC
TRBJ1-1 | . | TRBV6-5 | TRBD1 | CASSYTGVYTEAFF | TGTGCCAGCAGTTATACAGGGGTGTACACTGAAGCTTTCTTT
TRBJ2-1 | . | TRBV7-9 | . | CASSLQGGEQFF | TGTGCCAGCAGCTTACAGGGAGGTGAGCAGTTCTTC
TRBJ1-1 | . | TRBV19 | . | CASSIPGTPNTEAFF | TGTGCCAGTAGTATACCCGGGACACCGAACACTGAAGCTTTCTTT
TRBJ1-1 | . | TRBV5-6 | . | CASSLGGGGLRTEAFF | TGTGCCAGCAGCTTGGGCGGTGGGGGGCTGCGCACTGAAGCTTTCTTT
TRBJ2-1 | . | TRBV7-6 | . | CASGGSTAYNEQFF | TGTGCCAGCGGCGGCAGTACTGCCTACAATGAGCAGTTCTTC
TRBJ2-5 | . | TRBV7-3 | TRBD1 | CASTYSETGVLLKTQYF | TGTGCCAGCACCTATTCCGAGACAGGGGTCCTTCTGAAGACCCAGTACTTC
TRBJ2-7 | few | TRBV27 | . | CASSFIGSDEQYF | TGTGCCAGCAGTTTTATAGGCTCCGACGAGCAGTACTTC
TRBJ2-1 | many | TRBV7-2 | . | CASSLESGEDEQFF | TGTGCCAGCAGCTTAGAAAGTGGGGAAGATGAGCAGTTCTTC
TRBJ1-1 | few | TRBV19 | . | CASIDISGQPYTEAFF | TGTGCCAGTATTGATATTAGTGGGCAGCCATACACTGAAGCTTTCTTT
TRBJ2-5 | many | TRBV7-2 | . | CASSLNGGPGETQYF | TGTGCCAGCAGCTTAAACGGGGGGCCGGGAGAGACCCAGTACTTC
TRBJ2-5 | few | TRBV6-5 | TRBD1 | CASSTGGYETQYF | TGTGCCAGCAGTACAGGGGGCTATGAGACCCAGTACTTC
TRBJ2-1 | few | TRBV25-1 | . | CASSEDPAGSYNEQFF | TGTGCCAGCAGTGAAGATCCGGCAGGTTCTTACAATGAGCAGTTCTTC
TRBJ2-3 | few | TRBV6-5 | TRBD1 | CASSYAPGQGWTDTQYF | TGTGCCAGCAGTTACGCCCCGGGACAGGGGTGGACAGATACGCAGTATTTT
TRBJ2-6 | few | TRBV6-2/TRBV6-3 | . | CASSGISPVLTF | TGTGCCAGCAGTGGGATTTCTCCCGTCCTGACTTTC
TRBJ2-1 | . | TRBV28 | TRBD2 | CASKGLAGYNEQFF | TGTGCCAGTAAGGGCTTAGCGGGCTACAATGAGCAGTTCTTC
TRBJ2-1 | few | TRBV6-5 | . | CASSYSHAPRNEQFF | TGTGCCAGCAGTTACTCTCACGCGCCTCGCAATGAGCAGTTCTTC
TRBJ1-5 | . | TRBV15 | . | CATSMRGAGDQPQHF | TGTGCCACCAGCATGAGGGGGGCGGGGGATCAGCCCCAGCATTTT
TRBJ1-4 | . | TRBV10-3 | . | CAISESGEANEKLFF | TGTGCCATCAGTGAGTCGGGAGAAGCTAATGAAAAACTGTTTTTT
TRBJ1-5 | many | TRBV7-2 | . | CASSLADRNQPQHF | TGTGCCAGCAGCTTAGCTGACAGGAATCAGCCCCAGCATTTT
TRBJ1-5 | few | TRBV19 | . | CASSPGVLDQPQHF | TGTGCCAGTAGTCCAGGGGTCCTTGATCAGCCCCAGCATTTT
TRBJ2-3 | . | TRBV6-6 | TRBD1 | CASSYMKGATDTQYF | TGTGCCAGCAGTTACATGAAGGGGGCAACAGATACGCAGTATTTT
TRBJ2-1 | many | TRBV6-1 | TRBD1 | CASSEGGGWWNNEQFF | TGTGCCAGCAGTGAAGGAGGGGGCTGGTGGAACAATGAGCAGTTCTTC
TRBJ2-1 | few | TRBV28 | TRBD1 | CASRGTGEVYEQFF | TGTGCCAGCAGAGGGACAGGGGAAGTTTATGAGCAGTTCTTC
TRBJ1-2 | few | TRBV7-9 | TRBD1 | CASSFEEGADGYTF | TGTGCCAGCAGTTTCGAGGAGGGGGCGGATGGCTACACCTTC
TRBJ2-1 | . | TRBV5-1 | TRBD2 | CASSLAAVAGGSNEQFF | TGCGCCAGCAGCTTGGCCGCGGTAGCGGGGGGTAGCAATGAGCAGTTCTTC
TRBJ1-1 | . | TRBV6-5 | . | CASRISAFVGANTEAFF | TGTGCCAGCAGGATAAGTGCCTTTGTAGGGGCGAACACTGAAGCTTTCTTT
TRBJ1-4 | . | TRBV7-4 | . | CASRAPSGGIDEKLFF | TGTGCCAGCAGAGCTCCCTCGGGCGGTATTGATGAAAAACTGTTTTTT
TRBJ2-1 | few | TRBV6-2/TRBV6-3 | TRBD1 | CASSYPGDRASYNEQFF | TGTGCCAGCAGTTACCCAGGGGACAGGGCCTCCTACAATGAGCAGTTCTTC
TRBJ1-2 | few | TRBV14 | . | CASSQGGFDYGYTF | TGTGCCAGCAGCCAAGGGGGGTTTGACTATGGCTACACCTTC
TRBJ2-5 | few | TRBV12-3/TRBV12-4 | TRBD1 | CASSPPDRAQETQYF | TGTGCCAGCAGTCCCCCGGACAGGGCACAAGAGACCCAGTACTTC
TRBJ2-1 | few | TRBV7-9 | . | CASSRDGLDNEQFF | TGTGCCAGCAGCCGGGACGGTCTAGACAATGAGCAGTTCTTC
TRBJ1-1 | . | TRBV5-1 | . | CASSLGETRLNGAFF | TGCGCCAGCAGCTTGGGGGAGACCCGTTTAAATGGAGCTTTCTTT
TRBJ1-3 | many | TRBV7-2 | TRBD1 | CASSFPGQGALIGGNTIYF | TGTGCCAGCAGCTTTCCGGGACAGGGGGCATTGATCGGGGGAAACACCATATATTTT
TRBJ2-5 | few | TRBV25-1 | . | CASNSPQETQYF | TGTGCCAGCAACAGTCCTCAAGAGACCCAGTACTTC
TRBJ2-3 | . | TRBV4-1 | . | CASSRPGVDTQYF | TGCGCCAGCAGCCGACCAGGGGTAGATACGCAGTATTTT
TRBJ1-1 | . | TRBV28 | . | CASSPGDNTEAFF | TGTGCCAGCAGTCCCGGAGACAACACTGAAGCTTTCTTT
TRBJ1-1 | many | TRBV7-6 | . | CASSPGKGTEAFF | TGTGCCAGCAGCCCAGGGAAAGGCACTGAAGCTTTCTTT
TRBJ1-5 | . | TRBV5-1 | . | CASSFNREGPQHF | TGCGCCAGCAGCTTCAACAGGGAAGGGCCCCAGCATTTT
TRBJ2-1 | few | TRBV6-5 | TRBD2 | CASRRLADEQFF | TGTGCCAGCAGAAGACTAGCCGATGAGCAGTTCTTC
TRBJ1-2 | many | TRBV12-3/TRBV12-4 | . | CASSSGPFWNGYTF | TGTGCCAGCAGCTCAGGACCGTTTTGGAATGGCTACACCTTC
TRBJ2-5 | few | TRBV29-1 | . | CSVSNPRSWETQYF | TGCAGCGTCTCCAACCCCAGGAGTTGGGAGACCCAGTACTTC